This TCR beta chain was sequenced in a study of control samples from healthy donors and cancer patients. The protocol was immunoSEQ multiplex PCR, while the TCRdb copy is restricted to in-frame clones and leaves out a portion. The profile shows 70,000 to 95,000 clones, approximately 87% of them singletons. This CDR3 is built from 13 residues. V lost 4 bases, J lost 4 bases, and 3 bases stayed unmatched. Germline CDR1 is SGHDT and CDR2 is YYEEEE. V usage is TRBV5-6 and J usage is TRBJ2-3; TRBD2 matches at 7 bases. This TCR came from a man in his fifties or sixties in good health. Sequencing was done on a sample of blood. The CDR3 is CASSHRGADTQYF. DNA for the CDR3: TGTGCCAGCAGCCATCGGGGGGCAGATACGCAGTATTTT.